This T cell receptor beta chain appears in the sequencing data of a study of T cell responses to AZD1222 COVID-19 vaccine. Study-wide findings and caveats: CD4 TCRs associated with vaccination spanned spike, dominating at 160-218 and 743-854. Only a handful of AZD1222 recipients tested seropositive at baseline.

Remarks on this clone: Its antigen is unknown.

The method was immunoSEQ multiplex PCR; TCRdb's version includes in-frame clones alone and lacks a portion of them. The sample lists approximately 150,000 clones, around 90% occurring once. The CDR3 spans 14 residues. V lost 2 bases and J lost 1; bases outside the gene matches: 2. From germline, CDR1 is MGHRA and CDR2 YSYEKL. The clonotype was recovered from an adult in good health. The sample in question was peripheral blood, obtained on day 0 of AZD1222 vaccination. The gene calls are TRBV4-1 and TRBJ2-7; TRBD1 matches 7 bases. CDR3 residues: CASSQPGQSYEQYF. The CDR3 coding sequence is TGCGCCAGCAGCCAACCGGGACAGTCCTACGAGCAGTACTTC.